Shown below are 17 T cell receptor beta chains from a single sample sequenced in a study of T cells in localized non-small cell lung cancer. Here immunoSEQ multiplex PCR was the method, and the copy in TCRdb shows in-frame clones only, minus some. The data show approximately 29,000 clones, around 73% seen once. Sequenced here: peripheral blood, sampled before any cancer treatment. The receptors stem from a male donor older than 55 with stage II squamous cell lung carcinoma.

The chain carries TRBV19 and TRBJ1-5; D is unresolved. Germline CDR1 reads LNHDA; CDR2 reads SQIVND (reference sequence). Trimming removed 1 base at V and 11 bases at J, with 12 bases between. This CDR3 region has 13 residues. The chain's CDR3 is CASSIGRFGAQHF. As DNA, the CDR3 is TGTGCCAGTAGTATAGGCAGGTTCGGGGCCCAGCATTTT.

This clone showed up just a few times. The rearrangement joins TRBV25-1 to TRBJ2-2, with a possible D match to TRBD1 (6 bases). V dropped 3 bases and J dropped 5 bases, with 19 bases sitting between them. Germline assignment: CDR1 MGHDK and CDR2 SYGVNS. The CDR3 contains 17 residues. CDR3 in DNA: TGTGCCAGCAGTGACCATACCGGGACACTTAAGACCGGGGAGCTGTTTTTT. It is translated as CASSDHTGTLKTGELFF.

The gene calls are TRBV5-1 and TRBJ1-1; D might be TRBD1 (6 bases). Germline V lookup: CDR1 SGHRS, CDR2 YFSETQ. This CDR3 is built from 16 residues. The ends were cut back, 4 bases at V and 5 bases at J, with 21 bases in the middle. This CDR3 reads CASSQTGSQGGTEAFF. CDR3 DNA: TGCGCCAGCAGCCAGACAGGATCCCAAGGGGGGACTGAAGCTTTCTTT.

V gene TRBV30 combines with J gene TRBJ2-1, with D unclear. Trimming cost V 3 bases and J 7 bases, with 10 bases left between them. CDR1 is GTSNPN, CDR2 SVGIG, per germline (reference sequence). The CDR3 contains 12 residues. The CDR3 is CAWRLDGNEQFF. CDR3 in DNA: TGTGCCTGGAGGCTAGACGGGAATGAGCAGTTCTTC.

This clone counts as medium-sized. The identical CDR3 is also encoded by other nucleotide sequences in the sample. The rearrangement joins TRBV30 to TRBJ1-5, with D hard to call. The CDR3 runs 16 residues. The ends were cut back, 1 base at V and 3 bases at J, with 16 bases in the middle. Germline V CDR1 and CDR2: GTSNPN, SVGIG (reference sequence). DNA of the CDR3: TGTGCCTGGAGTGGAGTAGGGCGGCCTTTCAATCAGCCCCAGCATTTT. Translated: CAWSGVGRPFNQPQHF.

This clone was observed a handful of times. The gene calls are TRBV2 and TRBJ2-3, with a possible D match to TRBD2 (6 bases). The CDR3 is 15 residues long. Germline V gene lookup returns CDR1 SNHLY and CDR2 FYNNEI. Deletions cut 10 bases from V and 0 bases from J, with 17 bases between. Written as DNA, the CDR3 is TGTGCCACACCTCCGGGGGACCTAAGCACAGATACGCAGTATTTT. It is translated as CATPPGDLSTDTQYF.

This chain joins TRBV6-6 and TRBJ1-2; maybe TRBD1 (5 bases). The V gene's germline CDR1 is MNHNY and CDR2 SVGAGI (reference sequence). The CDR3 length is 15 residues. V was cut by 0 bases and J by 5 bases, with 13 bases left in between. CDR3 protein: CASSYSGQASYGYTF. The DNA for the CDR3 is TGTGCCAGCAGTTACTCGGGGCAGGCGTCATATGGCTACACCTTC.

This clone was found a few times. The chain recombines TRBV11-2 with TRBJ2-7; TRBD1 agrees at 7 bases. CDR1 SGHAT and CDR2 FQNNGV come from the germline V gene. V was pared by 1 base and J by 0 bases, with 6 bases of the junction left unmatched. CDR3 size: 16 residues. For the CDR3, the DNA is TGTGCCAGCAGCTTAGCCGGGACAGTCCTCTCCTACGAGCAGTACTTC. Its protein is CASSLAGTVLSYEQYF.

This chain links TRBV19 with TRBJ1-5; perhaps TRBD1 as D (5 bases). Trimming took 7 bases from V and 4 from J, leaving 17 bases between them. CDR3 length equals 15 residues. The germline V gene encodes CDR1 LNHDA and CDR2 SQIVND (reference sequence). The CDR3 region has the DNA TGTGCCAGTACCCAAAATACGGGACCTAATCAGCCCCAGCATTTT. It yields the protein CASTQNTGPNQPQHF.

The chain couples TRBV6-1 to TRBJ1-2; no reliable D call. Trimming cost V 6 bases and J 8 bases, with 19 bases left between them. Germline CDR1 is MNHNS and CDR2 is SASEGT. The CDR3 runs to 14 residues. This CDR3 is CASRPTGPQGGYTF. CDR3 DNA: TGTGCCAGCAGGCCCACCGGGCCCCAAGGCGGCTACACCTTC.

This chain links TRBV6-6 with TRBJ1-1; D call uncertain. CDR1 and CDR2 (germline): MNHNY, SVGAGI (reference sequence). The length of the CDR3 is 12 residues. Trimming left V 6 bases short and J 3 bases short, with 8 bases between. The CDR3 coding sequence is TGTGCCAGCAGCCCCTCCGACACTGAAGCTTTCTTT. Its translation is CASSPSDTEAFF.

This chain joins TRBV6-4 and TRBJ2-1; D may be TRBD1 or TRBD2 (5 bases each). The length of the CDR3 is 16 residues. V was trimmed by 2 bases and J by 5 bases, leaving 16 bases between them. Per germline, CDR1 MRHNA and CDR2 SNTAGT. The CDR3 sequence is CASSDVPGALDNEQFF. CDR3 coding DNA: TGTGCCAGCAGTGACGTCCCCGGGGCCTTGGACAATGAGCAGTTCTTC.

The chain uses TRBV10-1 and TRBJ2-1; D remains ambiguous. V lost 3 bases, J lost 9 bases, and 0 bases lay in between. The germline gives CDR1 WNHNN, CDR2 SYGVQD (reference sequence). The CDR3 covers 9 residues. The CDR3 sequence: CASSDEQFF. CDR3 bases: TGCGCCAGCAGTGATGAGCAGTTCTTC.

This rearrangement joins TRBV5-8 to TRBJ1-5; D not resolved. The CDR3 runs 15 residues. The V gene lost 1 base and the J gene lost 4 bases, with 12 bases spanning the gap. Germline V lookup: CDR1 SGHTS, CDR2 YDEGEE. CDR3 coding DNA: TGTGCCAGCAGCTTGTGGCAGCGAGTGAATCAGCCCCAGCATTTT. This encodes CASSLWQRVNQPQHF.

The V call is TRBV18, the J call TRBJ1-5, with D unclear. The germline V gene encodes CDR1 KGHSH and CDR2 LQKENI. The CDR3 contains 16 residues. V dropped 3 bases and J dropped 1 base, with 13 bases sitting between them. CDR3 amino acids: CASSPSGRRSNQPQHF. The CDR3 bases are TGTGCCAGCTCACCGTCGGGCAGGCGAAGCAATCAGCCCCAGCATTTT.

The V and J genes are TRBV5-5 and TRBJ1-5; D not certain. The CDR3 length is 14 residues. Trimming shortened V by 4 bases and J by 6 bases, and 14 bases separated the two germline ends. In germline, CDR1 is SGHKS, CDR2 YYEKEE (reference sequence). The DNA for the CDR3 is TGTGCCAGCAGCCCCTTTCGGGGTGGTCAGCCCCAGCATTTT. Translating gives CASSPFRGGQPQHF.

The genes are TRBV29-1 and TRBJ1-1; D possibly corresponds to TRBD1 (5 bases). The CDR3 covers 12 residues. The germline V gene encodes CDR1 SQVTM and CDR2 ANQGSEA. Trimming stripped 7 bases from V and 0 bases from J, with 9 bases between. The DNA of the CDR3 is TGCAGCGGGGGACGCATGAACACTGAAGCTTTCTTT. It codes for CSGGRMNTEAFF.